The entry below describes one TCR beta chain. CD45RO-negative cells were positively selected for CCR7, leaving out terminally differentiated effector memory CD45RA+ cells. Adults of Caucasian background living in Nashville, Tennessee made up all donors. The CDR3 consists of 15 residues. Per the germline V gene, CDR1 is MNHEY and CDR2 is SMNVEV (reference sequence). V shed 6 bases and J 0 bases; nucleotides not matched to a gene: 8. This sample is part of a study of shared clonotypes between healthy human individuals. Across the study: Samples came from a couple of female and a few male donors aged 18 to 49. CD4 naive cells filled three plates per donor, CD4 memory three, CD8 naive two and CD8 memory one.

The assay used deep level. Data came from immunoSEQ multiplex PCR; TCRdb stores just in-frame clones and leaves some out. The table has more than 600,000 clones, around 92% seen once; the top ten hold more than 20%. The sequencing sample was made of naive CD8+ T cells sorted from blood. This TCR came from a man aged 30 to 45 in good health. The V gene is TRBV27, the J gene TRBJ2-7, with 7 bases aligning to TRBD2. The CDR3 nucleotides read TGTGCCAGCAGCTTGAAAGCGGGGATCTCCTACGAGCAGTACTTC. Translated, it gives CASSLKAGISYEQYF.